What follows are 31 T cell receptor beta chains derived from one specimen sequenced in a study of cytomegalovirus exposure and HLA in healthy donors. PCR primers comprised 60 Vbeta and 13 Jbeta primers. TCRdb keeps only in-frame clones here, not all; method: immunoSEQ multiplex PCR. There are about 89,000 clones in the sample; under 80% occur only once, and 1.1% to 1.5% lies in the top ten. Sample: PBMCs. The receptors derive from a male donor in good health and CMV-seronegative.

The chain links TRBV4-3 to TRBJ1-4, with 10 nucleotides matching TRBD1. Germline CDR1 reads LGHNA; CDR2 reads YSLEER. Trimming took 4 bases from V and 8 from J; bases not matched to a gene: 4. CDR3 length equals 14 residues. The CDR3 here is CASSPKDRGEKLFF. The DNA for the CDR3 is TGCGCCAGCAGCCCCAAGGACAGGGGGGAAAAACTGTTTTTT.

J is TRBJ1-6 and V is TRBV5-4; 10 nucleotides line up with TRBD1. With 3 bases clipped from V and 4 bases from J, the junction kept 10 bases outside the gene matches. The V gene's germline CDR1 is SGHNT and CDR2 YYREEE (reference sequence). The CDR3 is 18 amino acids. CDR3 sequence reads: CASSSSKTGGPYNSPLHF. CDR3 coding DNA: TGTGCCAGCAGCTCTTCTAAGACAGGGGGCCCGTATAATTCACCCCTCCACTTT.

This chain links TRBV7-2 with TRBJ1-1; D is undetermined. This CDR3 comprises 14 residues. Germline V gives CDR1 SGHTA, CDR2 FQGNSA. Trimming left V 1 base short and J 5 bases short, with 11 bases between. The CDR3 is CASSLDPPGTEAFF. The DNA of the CDR3 is TGTGCCAGCAGCTTAGACCCGCCGGGGACTGAAGCTTTCTTT.

The V gene is TRBV2, the J gene TRBJ1-1; D unresolved. The CDR3 consists of 12 residues. V lost 6 bases to trimming and J lost 0 bases, with 5 bases between them. CDR1 SNHLY and CDR2 FYNNEI come from the germline V gene. CDR3 nucleotides: TGTGCCAGCAGGACATTGAACACTGAAGCTTTCTTT. Its protein is CASRTLNTEAFF.

This clone was detected only a few times. The V call is TRBV6-1, the J call TRBJ1-1; 9 positions match TRBD1. The junction had 7 bases not matched to a gene; V was cut back by 0 bases and J by 11 bases. The CDR3 contains 14 residues. Germline CDR1 reads MNHNS; CDR2 reads SASEGT. The CDR3 bases are TGTGCCAGCAGTGAAGCGGGGACAGGGCGGGGGGCTTTCTTT. This encodes CASSEAGTGRGAFF.

This clone was seen a handful of times. The V gene is TRBV5-6, the J gene TRBJ1-5, with a weak D call TRBD1 (5 bases). V was pared by 3 bases and J by 9 bases, with 19 bases between. CDR1 is SGHDT and CDR2 is YYEEEE in the germline V gene. The CDR3 sequence is 15 residues long. CDR3 nucleotide sequence: TGTGCCAGCAGCTCGAGAGGACACGCTAAAGCGCCCCAGCATTTT. Translated: CASSSRGHAKAPQHF. Full variable domain (rest looked up from reference TRBV5-6 and TRBJ1-5): DAGVTQSPTHLIKTRGQQVTLRCSPKSGHDTVSWYQQALGQGPQFIFQYYEEEERQRGNFPDRFSGHQFPNYSSELNVNALLLGDSALYLCASSSRGHAKAPQHFGDGTRLSIL.

This rearrangement joins TRBV6-4 to TRBJ2-7, with 7 bases lining up with TRBD1. The ends lost 4 bases at V and 3 bases at J; junction bases unmatched: 6. This CDR3 is 14 amino acids long. Germline values: CDR1 MRHNA, CDR2 SNTAGT. The CDR3 DNA is TGTGCCAGCAGTGTCCGGGACAGCGTCTACGAGCAGTACTTC. Residues: CASSVRDSVYEQYF.

Only one count was recorded for this clone. The chain joins TRBV9 to TRBJ1-1; 7 bases line up with TRBD1. This CDR3 is 15 amino acids long. Germline V gene lookup returns CDR1 SGDLS and CDR2 YYNGEE. After removal of 4 bases from V and 5 bases from J, the junction contained 11 bases not matched to a gene. The CDR3 coding sequence is TGTGCCAGCAGCCCCTCGACAGGGTCGGGGACTGAAGCTTTCTTT. Its protein product is CASSPSTGSGTEAFF.

The chain uses TRBV21-1 and TRBJ2-7; TRBD1, the D gene given by the table, was not confirmed from the DNA. TRBV21-1 represents a pseudogene. The CDR3 sequence is 15 residues long. The CDR3 sequence is CASGPTGGEEYEQYF. The CDR3 bases are TGTGCCAGCGGCCCAACAGGGGGCGAAGAATACGAGCAGTACTTC.

V and J are TRBV7-2 and TRBJ1-2; TRBD1 might be the D (6 bases). In germline, CDR1 is SGHTA, CDR2 FQGNSA. Trimming removed 7 bases at V and 8 bases at J, with 20 bases between. CDR3 length: 14 amino acids. The CDR3 protein is CASINLGGAGGYTF. The DNA for the CDR3 is TGTGCCAGCATCAACCTCGGGGGGGCGGGAGGCTACACCTTC. The variable domain in full, with the rest retrieved from reference TRBV7-2 and TRBJ1-2, is GAGVSQSPSNKVTEKGKDVELRCDPISGHTALYWYRQSLGQGLEFLIYFQGNSAPDKSGLPSDRFSAERTGGSVSTLTIQRTQQEDSAVYLCASINLGGAGGYTFGSGTRLTVV.

There are a few counts of this clone. The chain couples TRBV4-3 to TRBJ2-1; maybe TRBD1 (6 bases). V was trimmed by 2 bases and J by 3 bases, leaving 14 bases between them. The CDR3 runs 16 residues. Germline V gene sequence: CDR1 LGHNA, CDR2 YSLEER. This CDR3 is CASSQLPQGYYNEQFF. DNA of the CDR3: TGCGCCAGCAGCCAACTCCCACAGGGTTACTACAATGAGCAGTTCTTC.

This CDR3 reads CASSPRTVTEAFF. In DNA, the CDR3 is TGTGCCAGCAGCCCTCGGACAGTCACTGAAGCTTTCTTT. This chain links TRBV7-2 with TRBJ1-1, with TRBD1 as a possible D gene (6 bases). CDR3 size: 13 residues. Trimming shortened V by 5 bases and J by 4 bases, and 11 bases separated the two germline ends. Germline V gene sequence: CDR1 SGHTA, CDR2 FQGNSA.

The CDR3: CASSSTRGGTQETQYF. In DNA, the CDR3 is TGTGCCAGCAGCTCCACCCGCGGGGGGACTCAAGAGACCCAGTACTTC. The chain couples TRBV5-4 to TRBJ2-5; TRBD2 aligns across 8 bases. Per germline, CDR1 SGHNT and CDR2 YYREEE (reference sequence). The CDR3 is 16 residues long. The trim removed 3 bases at V and 2 bases at J, leaving 9 bases unmatched.

The chain employs TRBV4-3 and TRBJ2-7; TRBD2 is a possible D gene (7 bases). The CDR3 runs 16 residues. Germline loops: CDR1 LGHNA, CDR2 YSLEER. V dropped 4 bases and J dropped 5 bases, with 21 bases sitting between them. Written as DNA, the CDR3 is TGCGCCAGCAGCCCGGGTGGGGGGGCCGGAATGCACGAGCAGTACTTC. This encodes CASSPGGGAGMHEQYF.

This clone is a singleton in its sample. This chain uses TRBV5-1 with TRBJ2-2; TRBD2 matches 7 bases. Trimming cost V 0 bases and J 5 bases; bases outside gene matches: 4. Germline CDR1 is SGHRS and CDR2 is YFSETQ. There are 15 residues in the CDR3. This CDR3 reads CASSLDGGETGELFF. The CDR3 DNA reads TGCGCCAGCAGCTTGGATGGGGGGGAGACCGGGGAGCTGTTTTTT.

This clone was observed a single time. This sequence joins TRBV4-3 and TRBJ2-5; tentatively, D is TRBD1 (6 bases). With the DNA end fitting TRBJ2-7 better, the J assignment may be wrong. CDR3 size: 15 residues. Germline-derived CDR1 and CDR2 are LGHNA and YSLEER. The CDR3 bases are TGCGCCAGCAGCCAAGAAAGCCAGGGGAGCTACGAGCAGTACTTC. Its translation: CASSQESQGSYEQYF.

This clone has a handful of counts. This chain uses TRBV15 with TRBJ1-1, with D tentatively TRBD1 (5 bases). The CDR3 runs 14 residues. Per germline, CDR1 LNHNV and CDR2 YYDKDF (reference sequence). The V and J ends lost 2 bases and 1 base respectively, with 8 bases between them. The CDR3 is CATSRSTGNTEAFF. Here the CDR3 DNA reads TGTGCCACCAGCAGATCTACAGGGAACACTGAAGCTTTCTTT.

This clone came up once. The chain combines TRBV7-9 with TRBJ1-5; D might be TRBD1 (5 bases). Trimming shortened V by 5 bases and J by 5 bases, and 10 bases separated the two germline ends. Germline V gene lookup returns CDR1 SEHNR and CDR2 FQNEAQ (reference sequence). The CDR3 length is 13 residues. CDR3: CASSGRGDQPQHF. The CDR3 bases are TGTGCCAGCAGCGGAAGGGGTGATCAGCCCCAGCATTTT.

This clone was seen a single time. The chain recombines TRBV6-4 with TRBJ2-3; D is uncertain. V lost 2 bases to trimming and J lost 8 bases, with 11 bases between them. Per germline, CDR1 MRHNA and CDR2 SNTAGT. This CDR3 has 13 amino acids. CDR3 amino acids: CASSDSFRGTQYF. The CDR3 nucleotides read TGTGCCAGCAGTGACAGCTTCCGTGGTACGCAGTATTTT.

This clone has just a few counts. The chain carries TRBV7-8 and TRBJ1-2; 7 bases map to TRBD1. The J segment lost 7 bases and the V segment lost 6 bases, leaving 14 bases of the junction unmatched. The V gene's germline CDR1 is SGHVS and CDR2 FQNEAQ. The CDR3 is 15 residues long. Here the CDR3 DNA reads TGTGCCAGCAGTACCGGGACAGCCCGAGGGCGTGGCTACACCTTC. Translated: CASSTGTARGRGYTF.

This clone was observed a handful of times. This rearrangement joins TRBV9 to TRBJ1-1; 7 bases match TRBD1. This CDR3 is built from 14 residues. Germline values: CDR1 SGDLS, CDR2 YYNGEE. The V gene end was trimmed by 5 bases and the J gene end by 0 bases; junction bases not matched to a gene: 4. The CDR3: CASSSGTVNTEAFF. In DNA form, the CDR3 reads TGTGCCAGCAGTTCCGGGACAGTGAACACTGAAGCTTTCTTT.

This chain joins TRBV18 and TRBJ1-2, with 8 bases lining up with TRBD1. Germline CDR1 reads KGHSH; CDR2 reads LQKENI. This CDR3 is 14 amino acids long. Trimming cost V 3 bases and J 2 bases; bases outside gene matches: 2. DNA for the CDR3: TGTGCCAGCTCACCCGGGGACAGGAACTATGGCTACACCTTC. Protein: CASSPGDRNYGYTF.

V is TRBV4-1 and J is TRBJ1-4; a possible D gene is TRBD1 (6 bases). Trimming left V 3 bases short and J 4 bases short, with 12 bases between. This CDR3 has 15 residues. Germline V lookup: CDR1 MGHRA, CDR2 YSYEKL. The CDR3 region has the DNA TGCGCCAGCAGCCAGGGGGCGCGGGTTAATGAAAAACTGTTTTTT. It yields the protein CASSQGARVNEKLFF.

This chain joins TRBV18 and TRBJ1-2; TRBD1 aligns across 9 bases. The V and J ends lost 3 bases and 8 bases, in that order; junction bases with no gene match: 10. CDR1 is KGHSH and CDR2 is LQKENI in the germline V gene. The length of the CDR3 is 15 residues. The CDR3 DNA reads TGTGCCAGCTCACCCTCGGACAGGGGCCCTTCGGGCTACACCTTC. Protein: CASSPSDRGPSGYTF.

This clone showed up just a few times. V usage is TRBV14 and J usage is TRBJ2-3, with 10 bases lining up with TRBD2. This CDR3 is 16 amino acids long. Germline V CDR1 and CDR2: SGHDN, FVKESK. V was pared by 4 bases and J by 7 bases, with 11 bases of the junction left unmatched. In DNA, the CDR3 is TGTGCCAGCAGCCTCGGACTAGCGGAACCTAGAAATACGCAGTATTTT. This translates into CASSLGLAEPRNTQYF.

This clone came up a few times. This chain uses TRBV28 with TRBJ2-1; 11 bases map to TRBD1. This CDR3 region has 16 residues. V shed 1 base and J 2 bases; nucleotides not matched to a gene: 1. Germline CDR1 is MDHEN and CDR2 is SYDVKM. The CDR3 reads CASSLSGQGAYNEQFF. As DNA, the CDR3 is TGTGCCAGCAGTTTATCGGGACAGGGGGCCTACAATGAGCAGTTCTTC.

This clone occurred once. The chain combines TRBV6-5 with TRBJ1-6, with 12 bases that match TRBD1. Trimming removed 6 bases from V and 9 bases from J; junction bases left unmatched: 9. CDR3 length: 16 amino acids. Germline V gene lookup returns CDR1 MNHEY and CDR2 SVGAGI. The CDR3 loop is CASRYALGQGASPLHF. CDR3 nucleotide sequence: TGTGCCAGCAGATACGCGCTGGGACAGGGGGCTTCACCCCTCCACTTT.

The V gene is TRBV5-1, the J gene TRBJ2-1, with 7 positions matching TRBD1. Germline assignment: CDR1 SGHRS and CDR2 YFSETQ. The V and J ends lost 0 bases and 9 bases, in that order; junction bases with no gene match: 0. CDR3 size: 12 residues. CDR3 nucleotide sequence: TGCGCCAGCAGCTTGGCAGGGGGTGAGCAGTTCTTC. Translating gives CASSLAGGEQFF. The whole variable domain, filled in from reference TRBV5-1 and TRBJ2-1, reads KAGVTQTPRYLIKTRGQQVTLSCSPISGHRSVSWYQQTPGQGLQFLFEYFSETQRNKGNFPGRFSGRQFSNSRSEMNVSTLELGDSALYLCASSLAGGEQFFGPGTRLTVL.

The CDR3 reads CASSITGTSGQETQYF. For the CDR3, the DNA is TGTGCCAGTAGTATCACGGGGACTAGCGGCCAAGAGACCCAGTACTTC. The chain is built from TRBV19 and TRBJ2-5; the match to TRBD2 covers 11 bases. The V gene end was trimmed by 3 bases and the J gene end by 1 base; junction bases not matched to a gene: 4. The CDR3 has 16 residues. Germline assignment: CDR1 LNHDA and CDR2 SQIVND (reference sequence).

This clone came up a few times. This chain uses TRBV7-8 with TRBJ1-4; D might be TRBD1 (5 bases). CDR3 length equals 13 residues. CDR1 and CDR2 from the germline V gene are SGHVS and FQNEAQ. Trimming pared 1 base from V and 8 bases from J, leaving 8 bases between. The CDR3 bases are TGTGCCAGCAGCTTAGGACAGAGCGAAAAACTGTTTTTT. Protein: CASSLGQSEKLFF.

The V gene is TRBV5-6, the J gene TRBJ2-3, with D possibly TRBD1 on 6 matching bases. Germline CDR1 reads SGHDT; CDR2 reads YYEEEE. The CDR3 totals 17 residues. V was pared by 4 bases and J by 3 bases, with 21 bases between. The CDR3: CASSQPSTGRWTDTQYF. The CDR3 DNA is TGTGCCAGCAGCCAACCCTCGACAGGCCGTTGGACAGATACGCAGTATTTT.